What follows is one T cell receptor (beta chain) and its context. Antigen unknown. TCRdb passed the reads through MiXCR, listing each CDR3 protein once. The sample lists around 200,000 distinct CDR3 sequences, about 39% occurring once. Germline V gives CDR1 LNHDA, CDR2 SQIVND (reference sequence). This CDR3 comprises 11 residues. V lost 3 bases, J lost 5 bases, and 5 bases lay in between. The data belong to a study of T cell repertoires in cytomegalovirus infection. Study background: Well-studied HLA-B-restricted CMV epitopes were used in the study alongside recently identified HLA-C-restricted ones. Public TCR beta signatures marked donors with CMV infection and the matching HLA. Study findings and constraints: Dominating the ex vivo response were TCR beta clonotypes that were CMV-specific and HLA-C-restricted. Using cumulative public TCR beta family frequency, the authors identified those who carried CMV together with the relevant HLA.

The clonotype originates from a human donor in good health (CMV status not recorded). Some clones in this sample may be carry-over from other donors' samples. The sequencing here drew on CD8+ T cells from cultured PBMCs, taken from culture after CMV antigen stimulation. The gene calls are TRBV19 and TRBJ2-7, with no clear D. The DNA of the CDR3 is TGTGCCAGTAGTATCGGTAACGAGCAGTACTTC. Translation gives CASSIGNEQYF.